One TCR beta chain is described in this entry. CDR3 size: 14 residues. Germline-derived CDR1 and CDR2 are SGHTA and FQGNSA. V was shortened by 5 bases and J by 1 base, with 9 bases between the two germline ends. This sample is drawn from a study of chemoradiotherapy in HPV16-positive cancers. The repertoire was sequenced with immunoSEQ multiplex PCR; TCRdb's copy has only in-frame clones and lacks some. This sample carries 12,000 or so clones, around 87% of them seen once, and the ten largest clones take 2% to 3%. The sample consisted of blood, taken from a patient who underwent chemoradiotherapy. V usage is TRBV7-2 and J usage is TRBJ2-1; no clear D gene. This clonotype was obtained from a human donor with HPV-associated anogenital cancer. CDR3 region: CASSRDRSYNEQFF. In DNA form, the CDR3 reads TGTGCCAGCAGCCGAGACCGGTCCTACAATGAGCAGTTCTTC.